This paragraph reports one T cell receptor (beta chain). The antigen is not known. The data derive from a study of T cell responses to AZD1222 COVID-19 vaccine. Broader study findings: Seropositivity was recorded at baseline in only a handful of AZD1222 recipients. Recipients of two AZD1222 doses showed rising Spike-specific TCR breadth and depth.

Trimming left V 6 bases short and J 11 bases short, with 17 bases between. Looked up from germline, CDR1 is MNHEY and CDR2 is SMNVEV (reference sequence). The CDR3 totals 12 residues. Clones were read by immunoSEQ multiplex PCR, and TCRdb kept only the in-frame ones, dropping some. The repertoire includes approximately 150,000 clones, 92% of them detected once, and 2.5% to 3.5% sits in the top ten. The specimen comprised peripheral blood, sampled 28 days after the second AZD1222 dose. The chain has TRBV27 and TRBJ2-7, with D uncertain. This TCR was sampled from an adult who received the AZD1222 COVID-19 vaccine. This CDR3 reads CASSPRLPWEYF. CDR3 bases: TGTGCCAGCAGCCCTCGGTTGCCGTGGGAGTACTTC.